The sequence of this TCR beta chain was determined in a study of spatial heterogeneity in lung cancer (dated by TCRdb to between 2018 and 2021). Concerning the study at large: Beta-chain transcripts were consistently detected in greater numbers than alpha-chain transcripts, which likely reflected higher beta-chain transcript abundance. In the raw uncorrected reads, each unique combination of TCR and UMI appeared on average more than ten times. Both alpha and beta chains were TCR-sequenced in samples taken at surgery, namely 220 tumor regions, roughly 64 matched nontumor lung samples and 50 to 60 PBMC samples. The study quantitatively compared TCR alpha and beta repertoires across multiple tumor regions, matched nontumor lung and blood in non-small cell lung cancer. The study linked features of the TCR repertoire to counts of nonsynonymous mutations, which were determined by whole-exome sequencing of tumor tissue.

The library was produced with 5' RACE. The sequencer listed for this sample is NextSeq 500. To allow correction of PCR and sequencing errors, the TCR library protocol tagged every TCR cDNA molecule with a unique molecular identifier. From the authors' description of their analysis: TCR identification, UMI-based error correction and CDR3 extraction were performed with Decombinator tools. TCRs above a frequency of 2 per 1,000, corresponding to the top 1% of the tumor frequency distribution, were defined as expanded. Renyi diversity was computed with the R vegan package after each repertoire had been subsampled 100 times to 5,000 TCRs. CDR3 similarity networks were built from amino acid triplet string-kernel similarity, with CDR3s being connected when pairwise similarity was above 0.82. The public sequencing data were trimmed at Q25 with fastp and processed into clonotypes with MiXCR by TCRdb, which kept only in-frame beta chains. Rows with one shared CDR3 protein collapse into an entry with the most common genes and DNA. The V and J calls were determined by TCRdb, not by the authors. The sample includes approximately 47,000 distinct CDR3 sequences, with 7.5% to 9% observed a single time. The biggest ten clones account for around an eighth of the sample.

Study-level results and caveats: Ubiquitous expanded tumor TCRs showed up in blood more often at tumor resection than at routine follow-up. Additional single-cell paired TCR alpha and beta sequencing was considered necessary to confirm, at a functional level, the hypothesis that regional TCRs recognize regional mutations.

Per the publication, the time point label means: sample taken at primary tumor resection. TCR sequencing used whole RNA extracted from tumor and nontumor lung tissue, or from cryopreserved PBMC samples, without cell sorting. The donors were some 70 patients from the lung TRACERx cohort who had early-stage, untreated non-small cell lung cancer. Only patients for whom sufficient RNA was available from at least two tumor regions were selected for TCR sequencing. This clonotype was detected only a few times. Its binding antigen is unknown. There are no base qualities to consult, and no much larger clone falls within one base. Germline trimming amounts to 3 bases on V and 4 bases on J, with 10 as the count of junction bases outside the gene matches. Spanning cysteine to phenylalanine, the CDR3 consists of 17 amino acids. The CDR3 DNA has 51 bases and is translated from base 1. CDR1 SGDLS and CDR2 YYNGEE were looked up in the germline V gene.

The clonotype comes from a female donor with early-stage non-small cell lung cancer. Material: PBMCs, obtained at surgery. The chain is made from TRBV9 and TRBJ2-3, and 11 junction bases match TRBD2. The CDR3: CASSEALAGGRADTQYF. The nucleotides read TGTGCCAGCAGCGAAGCCCTAGCGGGGGGTAGGGCAGATACGCAGTATTTT.